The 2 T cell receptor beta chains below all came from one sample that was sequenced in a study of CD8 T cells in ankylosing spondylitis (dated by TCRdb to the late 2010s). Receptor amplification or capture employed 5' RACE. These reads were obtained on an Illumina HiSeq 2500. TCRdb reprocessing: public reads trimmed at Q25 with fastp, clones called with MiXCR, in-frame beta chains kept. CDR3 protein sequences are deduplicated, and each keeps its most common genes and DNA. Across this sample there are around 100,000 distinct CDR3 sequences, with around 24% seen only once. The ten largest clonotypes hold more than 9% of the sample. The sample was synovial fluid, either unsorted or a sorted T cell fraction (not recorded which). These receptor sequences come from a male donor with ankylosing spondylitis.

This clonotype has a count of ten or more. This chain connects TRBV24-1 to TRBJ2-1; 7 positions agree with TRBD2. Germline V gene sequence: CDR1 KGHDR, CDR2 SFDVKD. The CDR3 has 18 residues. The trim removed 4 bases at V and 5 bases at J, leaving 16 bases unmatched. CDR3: CATSESGSGLAADNEQFF. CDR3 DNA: TGTGCCACCAGTGAGTCGGGATCGGGGCTAGCGGCAGACAATGAGCAGTTCTTC.

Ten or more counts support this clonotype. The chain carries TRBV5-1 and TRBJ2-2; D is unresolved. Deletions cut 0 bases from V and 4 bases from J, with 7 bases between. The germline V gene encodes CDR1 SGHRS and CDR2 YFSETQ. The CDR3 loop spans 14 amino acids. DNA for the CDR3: TGCGCCAGCAGCTTGGGTGGTGGCACCGGGGAGCTGTTTTTT. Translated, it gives CASSLGGGTGELFF.